These 29 T cell receptor beta chains share one sample of origin, sequenced in a study of blood T cell repertoires in COVID-19. Generated by immunoSEQ multiplex PCR, the TCRdb table keeps only in-frame clones and is missing some. The sample lists around 140,000 clones, roughly 90% occurring once. Sequenced input: peripheral blood. These TCRs come from a man in his 70s with acute or convalescent COVID-19.

This chain uses TRBV28 with TRBJ2-1, with 12 bases lining up with TRBD1. The CDR3 runs to 17 residues. Germline trimming cut 5 bases from V and 4 bases from J; bases unmatched to any gene: 9. The germline V gene has CDR1 MDHEN and CDR2 SYDVKM. The CDR3 DNA is TGTGCCAGCAGTCTAGAGCCGGGACAGGGGGCTTACAATGAGCAGTTCTTC. It translates to CASSLEPGQGAYNEQFF.

This clone appeared once. The J gene is TRBJ1-6, the V gene TRBV9; TRBD1 aligns across 8 bases. The CDR3 runs to 16 residues. CDR1 is SGDLS, CDR2 YYNGEE, per germline. V gave up 2 bases and J gave up 9 bases; unmatched junction bases: 10. The CDR3 region is CASSVGQGSRGSPLHF. CDR3 coding DNA: TGTGCCAGCAGCGTCGGACAGGGTTCGAGGGGTTCACCCCTCCACTTT.

V usage is TRBV12-3 or TRBV12-4 and J usage is TRBJ2-7; D unresolved. The length of the CDR3 is 13 residues. With 3 bases removed from V and 0 bases from J, the gap between germline ends came to 6 bases. CDR3 in amino acids: CASSFTYSYEQYF. CDR3 DNA: TGTGCCAGCAGTTTTACCTACTCCTACGAGCAGTACTTC.

The rearrangement uses TRBV7-9 and TRBJ2-5; TRBD2 agrees at 10 bases. The germline V gene encodes CDR1 SEHNR and CDR2 FQNEAQ (reference sequence). CDR3 length: 17 amino acids. The junction had 10 bases not matched to a gene; V was cut back by 1 base and J by 5 bases. CDR3 residues: CASSLVGQRGGRETQYF. DNA of the CDR3: TGTGCCAGCAGCTTAGTCGGTCAGCGGGGGGGCCGGGAGACCCAGTACTTC. The full variable domain, its missing parts supplied by reference TRBV7-9 and TRBJ2-5, is DTGVSQNPRHKITKRGQNVTFRCDPISEHNRLYWYRQTLGQGPEFLTYFQNEAQLEKSRLLSDRFSAERPKGSFSTLEIQRTEQGDSAMYLCASSLVGQRGGRETQYFGPGTRLLVL.

V and J are TRBV10-3 and TRBJ2-1; the D gene is possibly TRBD2 (6 bases). The CDR3 is made up of 18 amino acids. Trimming shortened V by 3 bases and J by 2 bases, and 20 bases separated the two germline ends. The V gene's germline CDR1 is ENHRY and CDR2 SYGVKD. This CDR3 is CAISDPRRGSGTYNEQFF. The CDR3 DNA is TGTGCCATCAGTGACCCGCGGAGGGGCTCAGGTACCTACAATGAGCAGTTCTTC.

The CDR3 DNA follows: TGTGCCAGCAGCTATGGCAGGGGGCAGGGTCAGCCCCAGCATTTT. It yields the protein CASSYGRGQGQPQHF. J is TRBJ1-5 and V is TRBV7-2, with 8 bases lining up with TRBD1. CDR1 and CDR2 (germline): SGHTA, FQGNSA. V dropped 4 bases and J dropped 6; count of bases not matched to a gene: 8. The CDR3 extends over 15 amino acids.

The V call is TRBV3-1 (or the pseudogene TRBV3-2), the J call TRBJ2-1, with TRBD2 identical over 8 bases. The germline V gene has CDR1 LGHDT and CDR2 YNNKEL (reference sequence). The junction had 10 bases not matched to a gene; V was cut back by 4 bases and J by 5 bases. This CDR3 has 16 residues. The CDR3 is CASSLHLAGLHNEQFF. The CDR3 DNA sequence: TGTGCCAGCAGCCTCCACTTAGCGGGGCTTCACAATGAGCAGTTCTTC.

The V gene is TRBV28, the J gene TRBJ1-1; TRBD1 agrees at 7 bases. From germline, CDR1 is MDHEN and CDR2 SYDVKM. J lost 4 bases, V lost 9 bases, and 5 bases had no gene match. The CDR3 is made up of 12 amino acids. The CDR3 coding sequence is TGTGCCAGTAGGGACAGAGGCACTGAAGCTTTCTTT. Its protein product is CASRDRGTEAFF.

The genes are TRBV6-5 and TRBJ1-1; D perhaps matches TRBD1 (5 bases). The V end lost 2 bases, the J end lost 4 bases, and 8 bases lay between the germline ends. The CDR3 is 13 residues long. In germline, CDR1 is MNHEY, CDR2 SVGAGI. CDR3 loop: CASSYRQGTEAFF. As DNA, the CDR3 is TGTGCCAGCAGTTACCGGCAGGGCACTGAAGCTTTCTTT.

There are a few counts of this clone. The chain recombines TRBV5-4 with TRBJ2-7; a weak D match, TRBD1 (6 bases). Germline CDR1 SGHNT, CDR2 YYREEE (reference sequence). Trimming removed 1 base from V and 5 bases from J, with 13 bases in between. The length of the CDR3 is 14 residues. Here the CDR3 DNA reads TGTGCCAGCAGCTTGATGGGGGCGCTGGACGAGCAGTACTTC. Amino acids: CASSLMGALDEQYF.

This sequence joins TRBV2 and TRBJ1-2, with 10 positions matching TRBD1. The length of the CDR3 is 13 residues. J gave up 5 bases and V 7 bases, and 4 bases lay outside the gene matches. Germline assignment: CDR1 SNHLY and CDR2 FYNNEI. The CDR3 reads CASKAGQGYGYTF. The CDR3 DNA reads as TGTGCCAGCAAGGCGGGACAGGGGTATGGCTACACCTTC.

The J gene is TRBJ1-1, the V gene TRBV5-5, with 12 bases aligning to TRBD1. The CDR3 contains 17 residues. Germline values: CDR1 SGHKS, CDR2 YYEKEE (reference sequence). The trim removed 4 bases at V and 1 base at J, leaving 8 bases unmatched. The CDR3 region has the DNA TGTGCCAGCAGCCTAGGGACAGGGGGCATGAAGAACACTGAAGCTTTCTTT. Translating it yields CASSLGTGGMKNTEAFF. The full variable domain, rest sourced from reference TRBV5-5 and TRBJ1-1, is DAGVTQSPTHLIKTRGQQVTLRCSPISGHKSVSWYQQVLGQGPQFIFQYYEKEERGRGNFPDRFSARQFPNYSSELNVNALLLGDSALYLCASSLGTGGMKNTEAFFGQGTRLTVV.

This clone was seen only a few times. The chain recombines TRBV4-1 with TRBJ1-2; 8 nucleotides align to TRBD1. Germline V gives CDR1 MGHRA, CDR2 YSYEKL. CDR3 length: 14 residues. The V segment lost 1 base and the J segment 7 bases; nucleotides outside the gene matches: 5. The CDR3 reads CASSQAGGAGGYTF. CDR3 coding DNA: TGCGCCAGCAGCCAAGCAGGGGGCGCGGGTGGCTACACCTTC.

V gene TRBV6-5 combines with J gene TRBJ1-1, with 9 bases identical to TRBD1. V shed 5 bases and J 4 bases; nucleotides not matched to a gene: 5. The CDR3 is 14 residues long. CDR1 and CDR2 from the germline V gene are MNHEY and SVGAGI. The CDR3 reads CASSPTGGITEAFF. CDR3 DNA sequence: TGTGCCAGCAGTCCGACAGGGGGTATCACTGAAGCTTTCTTT.

This clone was seen only once. V usage is TRBV18 and J usage is TRBJ2-7, with 7 bases lining up with TRBD1. Germline values: CDR1 KGHSH, CDR2 LQKENI. V gave up 3 bases and J gave up 1 base; unmatched junction bases: 3. The CDR3 is made up of 14 amino acids. The CDR3 loop is CASSPTDRSYEQYF. DNA of the CDR3: TGTGCCAGCTCACCCACGGACAGGTCCTACGAGCAGTACTTC.

The genes are TRBV19 and TRBJ2-5, with D tentatively TRBD2 (6 bases). The CDR3 sequence is 12 residues long. Trimming took 4 bases from V and 7 from J, leaving 10 bases between them. Germline CDR1 is LNHDA and CDR2 is SQIVND (reference sequence). CDR3 coding DNA: TGTGCCAGTAGTACGGGGGATTGGACCCAGTACTTC. This codes for CASSTGDWTQYF.

The chain combines TRBV3-1 (or the pseudogene TRBV3-2) with TRBJ1-1; D unresolved. Germline-derived CDR1 and CDR2 are LGHDT and YNNKEL (reference sequence). V lost 0 bases to trimming and J lost 3 bases, with 5 bases between them. The CDR3 runs 13 residues. The CDR3 DNA is TGTGCCAGCAGCCAAGAGGGCTACACTGAAGCTTTCTTT. Translation gives CASSQEGYTEAFF.

This sequence joins TRBV10-2 and TRBJ2-1, with 9 bases fitting TRBD2. J was trimmed by 6 bases and V by 6 bases; bases with no gene match: 3. Germline CDR1 and CDR2: WSHSY and SAAADI. The CDR3 length is 13 residues. The CDR3 loop reads CASRLTSGNEQFF. CDR3 DNA: TGCGCCAGCAGACTGACTAGCGGCAATGAGCAGTTCTTC.

This clone appeared once. The chain recombines TRBV6-5 with TRBJ1-5; D call uncertain. V was clipped by 6 bases and J by 4 bases, with 13 bases between them. There are 14 residues in the CDR3. CDR1 and CDR2 from the germline V gene are MNHEY and SVGAGI. CDR3: CASRQAEGNQPQHF. DNA for the CDR3: TGTGCCAGCAGGCAAGCGGAGGGTAATCAGCCCCAGCATTTT.

The chain has TRBV11-2 and TRBJ1-6, with 7 bases lining up with TRBD1. From germline, CDR1 is SGHAT and CDR2 FQNNGV. Trimming at V came to 2 bases and at J to 10 bases, leaving 8 bases not matched to a gene. CDR3 length equals 15 residues. In DNA form, the CDR3 reads TGTGCCAGCAGCTTACCTTGGCAGGGGGGATCACCCCTCCACTTT. Translating gives CASSLPWQGGSPLHF.

The chain employs TRBV5-1 and TRBJ2-1, with 8 nucleotides matching TRBD1. Unmatched junction bases numbered 18, after V lost 4 bases and J lost 6 bases. From germline, CDR1 is SGHRS and CDR2 YFSETQ. The CDR3 loop spans 18 amino acids. In nucleotides, the CDR3 is TGCGCCAGCAGCCCGATGACAGGGGTTGGGCTCCGGGTCAATGAGCAGTTCTTC. It codes for CASSPMTGVGLRVNEQFF.

This clone occurred once. The DNA for the CDR3 is TGCGCCAGCAGCTTAACCAGGACAGGGGGGCCTGGCTACACCTTC. It yields the protein CASSLTRTGGPGYTF. The chain couples TRBV5-1 to TRBJ1-2; 10 bases map to TRBD1. CDR1 and CDR2 (germline): SGHRS, YFSETQ. There are 15 residues in the CDR3. After removal of 2 bases from V and 7 bases from J, the junction contained 8 bases not matched to a gene.

The rearrangement uses TRBV6-5 and TRBJ1-5; a weak D match, TRBD1 (6 bases). The CDR3 is 15 residues long. Germline V gives CDR1 MNHEY, CDR2 SVGAGI. With 7 bases removed from V and 0 bases from J, the gap between germline ends came to 13 bases. The CDR3 DNA reads TGTGCCAGCACTTCGGACAGCTATAGCAATCAGCCCCAGCATTTT. Its translation is CASTSDSYSNQPQHF.

This chain links TRBV7-8 with TRBJ2-2, with TRBD1 as a possible D gene (6 bases). Germline V gene lookup returns CDR1 SGHVS and CDR2 FQNEAQ. V was cut by 4 bases and J by 11 bases, with 14 bases left in between. This CDR3 is built from 13 residues. CDR3 DNA: TGTGCCAGCAGCTCCTTGGGGGCGTCTGAGCTGTTTTTT. Its translation is CASSSLGASELFF.

The gene calls are TRBV19 and TRBJ1-2; no firm D call. Germline V gene lookup returns CDR1 LNHDA and CDR2 SQIVND (reference sequence). Trimming stripped 6 bases from V and 7 bases from J, with 21 bases between. CDR3 size: 15 residues. CDR3 amino acids: CASSPPGASLRGYTF. The CDR3 nucleotides read TGTGCCAGTAGCCCACCGGGAGCCTCGCTTCGTGGCTACACCTTC.

The J gene is TRBJ2-7, the V gene TRBV10-3, with D maybe TRBD2 (5 bases). Trimming removed 6 bases at V and 2 bases at J, with 11 bases between. The CDR3 totals 13 residues. Germline CDR1 is ENHRY and CDR2 is SYGVKD. CDR3 residues: CAISYLGAYEQYF. CDR3 DNA sequence: TGTGCCATCAGCTATCTGGGAGCCTACGAGCAGTACTTC.

In DNA form, the CDR3 reads TGTGCCAGCAGCTTGGGGGCGCGGCAGCCCCAGCATTTT. It encodes CASSLGARQPQHF. This chain links TRBV7-9 with TRBJ1-5, with D possibly matching TRBD1 (6 bases). Per germline, CDR1 SEHNR and CDR2 FQNEAQ (reference sequence). The CDR3 loop spans 13 amino acids. With 3 bases removed from V and 7 bases from J, the gap between germline ends came to 10 bases.

The CDR3 loop reads CASSPGGGPSYEQYF. As DNA, the CDR3 is TGTGCCAGCTCACCAGGCGGGGGGCCATCCTACGAGCAGTACTTC. The J gene is TRBJ2-7, the V gene TRBV18, with TRBD2 identical over 8 bases. This CDR3 spans 15 amino acids. V lost 2 bases, J lost 1 base, and 4 bases stayed unmatched. Per germline, CDR1 KGHSH and CDR2 LQKENI.

This chain connects TRBV25-1 to TRBJ2-1; D not certain. This CDR3 is built from 16 residues. Germline V CDR1 and CDR2: MGHDK, SYGVNS. V was shortened by 1 base and J by 3 bases, with 13 bases between the two germline ends. The CDR3 bases are TGTGCCAGCAGTGAATTCCGCGGCAGACGCTACAATGAGCAGTTCTTC. It encodes CASSEFRGRRYNEQFF.